This T cell receptor beta chain was recovered during a study of graft-versus-host responses after intestinal transplantation (dated by TCRdb to the early 2020s). General notes on the study: Multivisceral, liver-intestinal, or isolated intestinal transplants were received by the recipients. Bulk TCR-beta CDR3 sequencing was used to track graft-versus-host and host-versus-graft alloreactive T cell clones in the graft, circulation and bone marrow after intestinal transplantation. Donor T cell macrochimerism was defined as a peak of at least 4% donor T cells among recipient peripheral blood mononuclear cells. Samples from three later patients were sequenced in-house on an Illumina MiSeq with MiXCR processing rather than by the commercial service. All recipients received anti-thymocyte globulin induction followed by maintenance tacrolimus and steroids for around three years. A cohort of approximately 24 intestinal transplant recipients, including one retransplant, was enrolled, and a few patients lacking pretransplant specimens were excluded. Alloreactive clones were identified by sequencing pre-transplant mixed lymphocyte reaction products and comparing these products with unstimulated pre-transplant donor and recipient T cells. Summary of the overall study and its limitations: Peak levels of circulating GvH clones were associated with declines in HvG clones early after transplant. GvH clones turned up in recipient bone marrow, with some appearing earlier in ileal mucosa or blood, a pattern consistent with an intestinal mucosal origin. In patients with donor T cell macrochimerism, the allografts had high GvH to HvG T cell clonal ratios. The relatively low number and heterogeneity of intestinal transplant patients limited the conclusions.

This clone was seen a few times. Its antigen is currently not known. No base quality information exists; no much larger clone differs at one position. Trimming at the junction amounts to 4 bases on V and 2 bases on J, and the germline ends lie 10 bases apart. The CDR3 goes from the cysteine to the phenylalanine over 13 residues. Of all the DNA, just the CDR3 is kept, 39 bases in frame from base 1. CDR1 is given as SGHRS and CDR2 as YFSETQ, both from the germline V gene. Dithiothreitol, EDTA incubations and collagenase D digestion were used to isolate intraepithelial and lamina propria lymphocytes from graft specimens. Bulk TCR-beta sequencing was performed on serial intestinal graft biopsy specimens collected as late as 600 days after transplant. The library relied on the immunoSEQ multiplex PCR assay. Adaptive Biotechnologies carried out high-throughput TCR-beta CDR3 sequencing of genomic DNA for most patients. For the original study's pipeline: TCR sequencing data for roughly 17 patients were retrieved from Adaptive's ImmunoSEQ software; a few other patients were processed with MiXCR and VDJtools. Because the origin of CDR3 nucleotide sequences shared between donor and recipient could not be assigned, those sequences were removed. To count as alloreactive, a clone needed at least 2-fold expansion over unstimulated cells and a minimum CFSE-low frequency of 0.002% (template counts) or 0.001% (read counts). A clone was considered mappable if detected in the sequenced pre-transplant spleen, lymph node, or MLR CFSE-low populations of the donor or recipient. Cumulative frequency of alloreactive clones was calculated as a percentage of all sequences weighted by copy number. Here the immuneACCESS table is served through TCRdb, limited to in-frame sequences with V and J called. Missing clones are a known gap in these copies; in checked studies unresolved V genes cover under half, and the rest lacks a known reason. D and trimming were read from the DNA, whereas the V and J calls and clone size are those reported in that table. The table for this sample lists roughly 5,100 clones; around 80% of them were counted only once. The ten largest make up around 7.8% of the sample.

The V gene is TRBV5-1 and the J gene is TRBJ2-7, with the D gene too uncertain to name. The source material was ileum tissue, sampled about 130 days after intestinal transplantation. This TCR came from a human patient who received an intestinal transplant, so some T cells may come from the graft donor. The CDR3 region reads CASSLGTTYEQYF. In nucleotides, the sequence is TGCGCCAGCAGCCTCGGTACAACCTACGAGCAGTACTTC.